This T cell receptor (beta chain) was sequenced for a study of blood T cell repertoires in COVID-19. Assay: immunoSEQ multiplex PCR; the TCRdb copy retains only in-frame clones and omits some. The sample contains just under 60,000 clones, roughly 80% of which appear only once. The source material was peripheral blood. This TCR was sampled from a human donor in a cohort sampled during active COVID-19.

CDR3 coding DNA: TGTGCCACCAGTGACTGGGGACAGAACAATGAGCAGTTCTTC. This codes for CATSDWGQNNEQFF. The chain combines TRBV24-1 with TRBJ2-1, with 7 positions matching TRBD1. Germline values: CDR1 KGHDR, CDR2 SFDVKD. This CDR3 is 14 amino acids long. Unmatched junction bases numbered 4, after V lost 4 bases and J lost 5 bases.